Presented here are 13 T cell receptor beta chains from one specimen sequenced in a study of OX40 agonist ivuxolimab in advanced cancers. Sequenced by immunoSEQ multiplex PCR; TCRdb stores in-frame clones only, minus some. Of some 19,000 clones listed, around 79% were seen once; the top ten hold roughly a sixth. The sequencing used CD4+ or CD8+ T cells sorted from blood, collected in a trial of the OX40 agonist ivuxolimab. The source is an adult with an advanced solid tumor such as melanoma, head and neck, liver or kidney cancer.

Turning to this clone: A far larger clone is only one base removed, so a read error is likely. J is TRBJ2-7 and V is TRBV7-7; the D is unclear. Germline lookup yields CDR1 SSHAT and CDR2 FNYEAQ (reference sequence). V lost 5 bases, J lost 0 bases, and 17 bases lay in between. This CDR3 comprises 16 residues. For the CDR3, the DNA is TGTGCCAGCAGCCAAGATGTTGCGATTAGCTCCTACGAGCAGTACTTC. Protein product: CASSQDVAISSYEQYF. Filled out from reference TRBV7-7 and TRBJ2-7, the complete variable domain reads GAGVSQSPRYKVTKRGQDVTLRCDPISSHATLYWYQQALGQGPEFLTYFNYEAQPDKSGLPSDRFSAERPEGSISTLTIQRTEQRDSAMYRCASSQDVAISSYEQYFGPGTRLTVT.

The V and J genes are TRBV19 and TRBJ2-7; 12 bases line up with TRBD2. Trimming took 4 bases from V and 0 from J; bases not matched to a gene: 13. The CDR3 runs to 19 residues. Looked up from germline, CDR1 is LNHDA and CDR2 is SQIVND (reference sequence). The CDR3 region is CASSNLGLAGGPSSYEQYF. The DNA of the CDR3 is TGTGCCAGTAGTAACCTGGGGCTAGCGGGAGGGCCGAGCTCCTACGAGCAGTACTTC.

This clone turned up a few times. V usage is TRBV15 and J usage is TRBJ2-2, with D possibly matching TRBD2 (6 bases). Germline lookup yields CDR1 LNHNV and CDR2 YYDKDF (reference sequence). V was clipped by 3 bases and J by 0 bases, with 14 bases between them. CDR3 size: 17 residues. This CDR3 is CATSSSRGASNTGELFF. In DNA form, the CDR3 reads TGTGCCACCAGCAGCTCCCGCGGGGCTTCGAACACCGGGGAGCTGTTTTTT. The full variable domain, with the rest looked up from reference TRBV15 and TRBJ2-2, is DAMVIQNPRYQVTQFGKPVTLSCSQTLNHNVMYWYQQKSSQAPKLLFHYYDKDFNNEADTPDNFQSRRPNTSFCFLDIRSPGLGDTAMYLCATSSSRGASNTGELFFGEGSRLTVL.

The gene calls are TRBV6-5 and TRBJ1-1; D perhaps matches TRBD1 (6 bases). The ends were cut back, 10 bases at V and 3 bases at J, with 12 bases in the middle. This CDR3 is built from 12 residues. The germline CDR1 and CDR2 sequences are MNHEY and SVGAGI. The CDR3 nucleotides read TGTGCCATCGGGGGGCGGCACACTGAAGCTTTCTTT. Its translation: CAIGGRHTEAFF.

This chain uses TRBV5-5 with TRBJ1-5; D gene ambiguous. CDR3 size: 14 residues. V gave up 4 bases and J gave up 5 bases, with 13 bases separating them. Germline CDR1 is SGHKS and CDR2 is YYEKEE (reference sequence). The CDR3 is CASSLWGVDQPQHF. The CDR3 region has the DNA TGTGCCAGCAGCCTGTGGGGTGTAGATCAGCCCCAGCATTTT.

J is TRBJ2-7 and V is TRBV2; 10 bases match TRBD2. Losses at the gene ends were 3 bases for V and 2 bases for J; bases not matched to a gene: 4. Germline V CDR1 and CDR2: SNHLY, FYNNEI. The CDR3 runs to 15 residues. The chain's CDR3 is CASSEGSGGTYEQYF. The CDR3 coding sequence is TGTGCCAGCAGTGAGGGTAGCGGGGGGACCTACGAGCAGTACTTC.

There are a few counts of this clone. The chain is built from TRBV4-2 and TRBJ1-5, with D uncertain. This CDR3 contains 13 residues. Germline V lookup: CDR1 LGHNA, CDR2 YNFKEQ. Between the trimmed V and J ends, which lost 1 base and 4 bases, there was a span of 5 bases. CDR3 in DNA: TGTGCCAGCAGCCAAGTCCAGAATCAGCCCCAGCATTTT. Its protein is CASSQVQNQPQHF.

A few counts support this clone. The chain has TRBV6-5 and TRBJ2-7; 10 nucleotides agree with TRBD2. Per the germline V gene, CDR1 is MNHEY and CDR2 is SVGAGI. Trimming removed 5 bases from V and 2 bases from J; junction bases left unmatched: 6. The CDR3 length is 15 residues. The CDR3 sequence: CASSTWTSGAYEQYF. The CDR3 nucleotides read TGTGCCAGCAGTACATGGACTAGCGGCGCCTACGAGCAGTACTTC.

This chain links TRBV4-2 with TRBJ2-7; 9 positions match TRBD2. CDR1 and CDR2 (germline): LGHNA, YNFKEQ. V trimming: 1 base; J trimming: 4 bases; junction bases outside the gene matches: 14. The CDR3 contains 18 residues. CDR3 residues: CASSQGPPGGGAVYEQYF. In nucleotides, the CDR3 is TGTGCCAGCAGCCAAGGCCCTCCTGGCGGGGGGGCCGTTTACGAGCAGTACTTC.

The chain joins TRBV5-6 to TRBJ1-2, with 10 bases lining up with TRBD1. Trimming cost V 4 bases and J 4 bases; bases outside gene matches: 19. CDR1 and CDR2 from the germline V gene are SGHDT and YYEEEE. There are 19 residues in the CDR3. As DNA, the CDR3 is TGTGCCAGCAGCCCTGGGGGGCCCGGACGGGACAGGGGTGCCTATGGCTACACCTTC. It yields the protein CASSPGGPGRDRGAYGYTF.

The J gene is TRBJ1-2, the V gene TRBV5-1; TRBD1 aligns across 10 bases. Per the germline V gene, CDR1 is SGHRS and CDR2 is YFSETQ. J lost 7 bases, V lost 5 bases, and 20 bases had no gene match. This CDR3 contains 18 residues. The CDR3 here is CASSFEGDRGGRTGGYTF. CDR3 coding DNA: TGCGCCAGCAGTTTTGAGGGGGACAGGGGCGGCAGGACGGGTGGCTACACCTTC.

This clone was recorded only once. V and J are TRBV25-1 and TRBJ2-7; 8 bases are a match to TRBD1. Trimming took 4 bases from V and 1 from J; bases not matched to a gene: 9. The CDR3 length is 16 residues. Germline V gives CDR1 MGHDK, CDR2 SYGVNS. CDR3 loop: CASSGRRTGLSYEQYF. CDR3 in DNA: TGTGCCAGCAGTGGCCGAAGGACAGGGCTATCCTACGAGCAGTACTTC.

The CDR3 spells CASSTGTSGSTDTQYF. The CDR3, as DNA: TGTGCCAGTAGTACCGGGACTAGCGGTAGCACAGATACGCAGTATTTT. The chain joins TRBV19 to TRBJ2-3; 11 bases fit TRBD2. The length of the CDR3 is 16 residues. Germline-derived CDR1 and CDR2 are LNHDA and SQIVND (reference sequence). V lost 4 bases, J lost 0 bases, and 3 bases stayed unmatched.